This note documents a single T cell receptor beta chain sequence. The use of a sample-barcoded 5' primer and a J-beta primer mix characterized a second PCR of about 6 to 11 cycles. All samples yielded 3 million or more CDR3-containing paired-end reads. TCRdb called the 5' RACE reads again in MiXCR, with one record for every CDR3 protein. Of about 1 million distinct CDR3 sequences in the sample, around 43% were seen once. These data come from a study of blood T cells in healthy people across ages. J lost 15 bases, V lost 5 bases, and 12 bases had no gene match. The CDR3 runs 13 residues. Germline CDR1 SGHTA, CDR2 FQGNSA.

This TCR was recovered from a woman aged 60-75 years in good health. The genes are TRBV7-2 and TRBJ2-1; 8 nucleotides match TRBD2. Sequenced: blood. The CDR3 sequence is CASSTRTSPIGFF. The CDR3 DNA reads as TGTGCCAGCAGCACCCGGACTAGCCCTATAGGGTTCTTC.